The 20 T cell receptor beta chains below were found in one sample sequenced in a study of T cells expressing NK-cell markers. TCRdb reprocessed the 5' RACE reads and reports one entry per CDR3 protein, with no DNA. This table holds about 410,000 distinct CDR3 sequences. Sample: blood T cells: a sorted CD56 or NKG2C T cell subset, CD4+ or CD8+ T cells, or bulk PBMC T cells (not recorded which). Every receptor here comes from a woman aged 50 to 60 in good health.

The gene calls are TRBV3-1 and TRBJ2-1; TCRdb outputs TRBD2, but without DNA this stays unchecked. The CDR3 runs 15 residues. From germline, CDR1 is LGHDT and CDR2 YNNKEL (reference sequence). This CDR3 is CASSQQLATNNEQFF.

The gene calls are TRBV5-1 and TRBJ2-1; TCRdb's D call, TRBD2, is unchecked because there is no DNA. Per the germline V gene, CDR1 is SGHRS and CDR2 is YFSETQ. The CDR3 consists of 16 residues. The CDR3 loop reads CASSTGTSGSSNEQFF.

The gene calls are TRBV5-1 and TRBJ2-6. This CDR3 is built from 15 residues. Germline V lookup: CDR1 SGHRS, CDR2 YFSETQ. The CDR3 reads CASSLWSVGANVLTF.

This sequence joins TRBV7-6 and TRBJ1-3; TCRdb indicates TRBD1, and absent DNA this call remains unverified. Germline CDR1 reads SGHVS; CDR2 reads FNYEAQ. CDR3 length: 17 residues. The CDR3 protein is CASSLAGRGAHGNTIYF. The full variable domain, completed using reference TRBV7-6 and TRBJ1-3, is GAGVSQSPRYKVTKRGQDVALRCDPISGHVSLYWYRQALGQGPEFLTYFNYEAQQDKSGLPNDRFSAERPEGSISTLTIQRTEQRDSAMYRCASSLAGRGAHGNTIYFGEGSWLTVV.

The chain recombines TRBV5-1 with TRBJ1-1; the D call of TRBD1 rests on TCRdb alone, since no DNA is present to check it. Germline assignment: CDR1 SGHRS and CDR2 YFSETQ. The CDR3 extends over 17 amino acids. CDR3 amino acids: CASSLRSVQELNTEAFF.

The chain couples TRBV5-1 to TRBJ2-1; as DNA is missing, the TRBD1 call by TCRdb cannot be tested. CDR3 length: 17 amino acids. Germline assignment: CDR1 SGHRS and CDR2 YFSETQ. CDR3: CASSLWSRRGLHNEQFF.

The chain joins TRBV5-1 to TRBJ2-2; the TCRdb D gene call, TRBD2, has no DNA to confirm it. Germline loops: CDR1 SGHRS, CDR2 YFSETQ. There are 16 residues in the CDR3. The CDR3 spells CASSLRGTSGTGELFF. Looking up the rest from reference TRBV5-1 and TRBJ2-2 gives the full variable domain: KAGVTQTPRYLIKTRGQQVTLSCSPISGHRSVSWYQQTPGQGLQFLFEYFSETQRNKGNFPGRFSGRQFSNSRSEMNVSTLELGDSALYLCASSLRGTSGTGELFFGEGSRLTVL.

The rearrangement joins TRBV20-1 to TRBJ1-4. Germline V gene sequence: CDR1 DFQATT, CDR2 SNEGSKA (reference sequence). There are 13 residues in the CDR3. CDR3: CSASGLEGEKLFF.

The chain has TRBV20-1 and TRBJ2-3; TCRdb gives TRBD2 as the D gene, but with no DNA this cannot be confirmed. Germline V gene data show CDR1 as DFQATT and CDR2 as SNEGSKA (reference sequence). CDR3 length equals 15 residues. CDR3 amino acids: CSARATSGSIDTQYF.

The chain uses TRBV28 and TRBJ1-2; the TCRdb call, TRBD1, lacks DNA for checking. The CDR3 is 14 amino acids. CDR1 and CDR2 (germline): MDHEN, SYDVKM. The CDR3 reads CASSLSSGHYGYTF.

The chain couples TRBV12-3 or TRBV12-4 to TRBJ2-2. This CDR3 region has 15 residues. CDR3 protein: CASSLNGQYTGELFF.

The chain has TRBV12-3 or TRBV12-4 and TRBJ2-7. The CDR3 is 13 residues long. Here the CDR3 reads CASSGDKPYEQYF.

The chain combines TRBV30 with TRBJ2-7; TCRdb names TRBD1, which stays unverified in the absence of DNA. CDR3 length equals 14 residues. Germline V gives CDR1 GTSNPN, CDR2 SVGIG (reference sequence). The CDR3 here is CAWSSWGGAYEQYF.

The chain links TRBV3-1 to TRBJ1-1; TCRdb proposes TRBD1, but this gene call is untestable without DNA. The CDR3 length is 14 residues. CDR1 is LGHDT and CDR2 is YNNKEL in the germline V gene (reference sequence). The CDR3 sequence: CASQAPGANTEAFF.

The CDR3 loop reads CASSLGLALGELFF. The V call is TRBV7-2, the J call TRBJ2-2; TCRdb returns TRBD2, unconfirmable since there is no DNA. This CDR3 spans 14 amino acids. The germline V gene encodes CDR1 SGHTA and CDR2 FQGNSA.

The CDR3 is CASSQVGRVNEQFF. V gene TRBV14 combines with J gene TRBJ2-1. Germline CDR1 is SGHDN and CDR2 is FVKESK. This CDR3 is 14 amino acids long.

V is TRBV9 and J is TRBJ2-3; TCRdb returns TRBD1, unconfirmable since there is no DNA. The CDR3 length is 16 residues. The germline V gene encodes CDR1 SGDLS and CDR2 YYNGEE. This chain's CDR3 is CASSVGTGGRTDTQYF.

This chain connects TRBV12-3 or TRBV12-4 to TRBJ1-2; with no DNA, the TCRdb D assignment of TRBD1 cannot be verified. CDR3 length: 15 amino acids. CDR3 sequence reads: CASSPSTGPNYGYTF.

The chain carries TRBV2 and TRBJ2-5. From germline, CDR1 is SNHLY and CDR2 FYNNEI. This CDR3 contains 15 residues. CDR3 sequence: CASTKGIPKEETQYF. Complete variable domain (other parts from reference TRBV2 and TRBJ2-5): EPEVTQTPSHQVTQMGQEVILRCVPISNHLYFYWYRQILGQKVEFLVSFYNNEISEKSEIFDDQFSVERPDGSNFTLKIRSTKLEDSAMYFCASTKGIPKEETQYFGPGTRLLVL.

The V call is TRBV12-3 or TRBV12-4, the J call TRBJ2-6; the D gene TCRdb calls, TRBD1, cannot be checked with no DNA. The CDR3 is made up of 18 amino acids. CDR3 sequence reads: CASRTFGQGDSGANVLTF.